What follows are 7 T cell receptor beta chains derived from one specimen sequenced in a study of vaccination and CD4 T cells after COVID-19. Sequencing of cultured CD4+ T cell DNA used the Oncomine TCR Beta short-read assay. TCRdb passed the PCR reads through MiXCR, listing each CDR3 protein once. The repertoire holds 15,000 or so distinct CDR3 sequences, 40% to 60% seen once, with around 14% in the top ten. No antigen has been assigned to these receptors. Stated treatment: roughly ten-day PBMC culture with coronavirus spike peptide pools or control peptides (ViraFEST assay). The source material was CD4+ T cells from blood, cultured in vitro. The receptor source for this set is a human donor who had recovered from COVID-19.

This clonotype was counted between two and nine times. The chain uses TRBV6-1 and TRBJ1-5; tentatively, D is TRBD1 (6 bases). V dropped 8 bases and J dropped 3 bases, with 8 bases sitting between them. Germline lookup yields CDR1 MNHNS and CDR2 SASEGT. CDR3 length: 12 amino acids. The CDR3 DNA reads as TGTGCCAGCTGGGACACCAATCAGCCCCAGCATTTT. Its translation is CASWDTNQPQHF.

The chain has TRBV7-9 and TRBJ2-5; 7 nucleotides align to TRBD1. Germline V gene lookup returns CDR1 SEHNR and CDR2 FQNEAQ (reference sequence). CDR3 length equals 15 residues. The V and J ends lost 5 bases and 3 bases, in that order; junction bases with no gene match: 9. For the CDR3, the DNA is TGTGCCAGCAGCCAAAACAATGACAGGGAAGAGACCCAGTACTTC. Translation: CASSQNNDREETQYF.

This sequence joins TRBV6-2 or TRBV6-3 and TRBJ2-3; 7 bases align to TRBD2. The CDR3 contains 17 residues. CDR1 is MNHEY and CDR2 is SVGEGT in the germline V gene. J lost 2 bases, V lost 0 bases, and 8 bases had no gene match. The CDR3 loop is CASSYSPAGTNTDTQYF. Here the CDR3 DNA reads TGTGCCAGCAGTTACTCTCCAGCGGGAACCAACACAGATACGCAGTATTTT.

The chain carries TRBV29-1 and TRBJ1-2; TRBD1 matches at 8 bases. The CDR3 totals 13 residues. In germline, CDR1 is SQVTM, CDR2 ANQGSEA. V was pared by 3 bases and J by 6 bases, with 6 bases of the junction left unmatched. The CDR3 DNA is TGCAGCGTTGAGTGGGGACAGGCAGATGGCTACACCTTC. Translation: CSVEWGQADGYTF.

This rearrangement joins TRBV12-3 or TRBV12-4 to TRBJ1-5; 8 nucleotides match TRBD1. CDR3 size: 16 residues. V trimming: 6 bases; J trimming: 0 bases; junction bases outside the gene matches: 7. The CDR3 nucleotides are TGTGCCAGCAGGTTGACAGGGGAAGGTAGCAATCAGCCCCAGCATTTT. Amino acid sequence: CASRLTGEGSNQPQHF.

The gene calls are TRBV7-8 and TRBJ1-1; 7 bases fit TRBD1. The CDR3 covers 16 residues. Trimming removed 7 bases from V and 4 bases from J; junction bases left unmatched: 15. In germline, CDR1 is SGHVS, CDR2 FQNEAQ. The CDR3 loop reads CASTFSEGAAPTEAFF. CDR3 DNA sequence: TGTGCCAGCACCTTTAGTGAGGGGGCTGCGCCCACTGAAGCTTTCTTT. Full variable domain (rest looked up from reference TRBV7-8 and TRBJ1-1): GAGVSQSPRYKVAKRGQDVALRCDPISGHVSLFWYQQALGQGPEFLTYFQNEAQLDKSGLPSDRFFAERPEGSVSTLKIQRTQQEDSAVYLCASTFSEGAAPTEAFFGQGTRLTVV.

This rearrangement joins TRBV7-3 to TRBJ2-5; perhaps D is TRBD1 or TRBD2 (6 bases each). The CDR3 sequence is 15 residues long. Germline CDR1 reads SGHTA; CDR2 reads FQGTGA. The V gene lost 4 bases and the J gene lost 5 bases, with 17 bases spanning the gap. The CDR3 DNA follows: TGTGCCAGCAGCTCACTCGAGGGGGGCCGGGAGACCCAGTACTTC. It specifies CASSSLEGGRETQYF.